This record covers a single TCR beta chain. Germline V gives CDR1 SGHNT, CDR2 YYREEE (reference sequence). Germline trimming cut 0 bases from V and 3 bases from J; bases unmatched to any gene: 6. The CDR3 extends over 16 amino acids. The data stem from a study of blood T cell repertoires in COVID-19. Overall study context: Researchers got acute and convalescent COVID-19 samples from the United States, Italy and Spain.

Some clones are missing from TCRdb's copy, which holds only in-frame ones; the method was immunoSEQ multiplex PCR. The sample holds more than 300,000 clones, around 90% seen once. The V and J genes are TRBV5-4 and TRBJ2-1; TRBD2 aligns across 7 bases. The source material was PBMCs or T cells enriched from blood (not recorded which). This clonotype originated in a woman between 25 and 40 years old who had recovered from COVID-19. The CDR3 DNA is TGTGCCAGCAGCTTGGTGGGCGGGGGTTACTACAATGAGCAGTTCTTC. It specifies CASSLVGGGYYNEQFF. Full variable domain (rest looked up from reference TRBV5-4 and TRBJ2-1): ETGVTQSPTHLIKTRGQQVTLRCSSQSGHNTVSWYQQALGQGPQFIFQYYREEENGRGNFPPRFSGLQFPNYSSELNVNALELDDSALYLCASSLVGGGYYNEQFFGPGTRLTVL.